Presented here are 27 T cell receptor beta chains from one specimen sequenced in a study of cytomegalovirus exposure and HLA in healthy donors. PCR amplification relied on 60 Vbeta primers (plus 13 Jbeta primers). Profiling relied on immunoSEQ multiplex PCR, and the TCRdb table lists in-frame clones only, not all of them. The sample records more than 95,000 clones, roughly 70% being singletons. Material for sequencing was PBMCs. All receptors derive from a woman aged 50 to 60 in good health and CMV-seropositive.

In its sample, this clone was seen once. V gene TRBV4-2 combines with J gene TRBJ1-1, with 8 bases matching TRBD1. V lost 4 bases to trimming and J lost 5 bases; unmatched junction nucleotides: 6. There are 14 residues in the CDR3. Per the germline V gene, CDR1 is LGHNA and CDR2 is YNFKEQ. The CDR3 DNA sequence: TGTGCCAGCAGCCGGGACAGGATGGATACTGAAGCTTTCTTT. Translated, it gives CASSRDRMDTEAFF.

The CDR3 sequence is CASSQDLTETNEKLFF. CDR3 DNA sequence: TGCGCCAGCAGCCAAGATCTAACAGAAACTAATGAAAAACTGTTTTTT. This sequence joins TRBV4-3 and TRBJ1-4; D ambiguous. Germline CDR1 is LGHNA and CDR2 is YSLEER. This CDR3 is built from 16 residues. V was pared by 0 bases and J by 1 base, with 9 bases between.

J is TRBJ1-1 and V is TRBV30; the D is unclear. From germline, CDR1 is GTSNPN and CDR2 SVGIG (reference sequence). This CDR3 is built from 13 residues. Trimming cost V 1 base and J 7 bases, with 13 bases left between them. CDR3 sequence: CAWSDPGRDEAFF. In nucleotides, the CDR3 is TGTGCCTGGAGTGACCCTGGACGGGATGAAGCTTTCTTT.

The chain links TRBV4-1 to TRBJ1-1; unclear D gene. With 2 bases removed from V and 0 bases from J, the gap between germline ends came to 7 bases. There are 14 residues in the CDR3. Germline-derived CDR1 and CDR2 are MGHRA and YSYEKL. The CDR3 coding sequence is TGCGCCAGCAGCCAAACGCACATGAACACTGAAGCTTTCTTT. It translates to CASSQTHMNTEAFF.

J is TRBJ1-2 and V is TRBV5-4, with 8 positions matching TRBD1. The CDR3 is made up of 15 amino acids. The J segment lost 3 bases and the V segment lost 3 bases, leaving 7 bases of the junction unmatched. CDR1 and CDR2 from the germline V gene are SGHNT and YYREEE (reference sequence). DNA for the CDR3: TGTGCCAGCAGCTCGATGACAGGGGTGGACTATGGCTACACCTTC. Amino acid sequence: CASSSMTGVDYGYTF.

V gene TRBV5-4 combines with J gene TRBJ1-2; D not resolved. Germline CDR1 and CDR2: SGHNT and YYREEE (reference sequence). The V end was cut by 0 bases, the J end by 5 bases, with 5 bases between. The CDR3 totals 12 residues. The DNA of the CDR3 is TGTGCCAGCAGCTTGGGCGATTATGGCTACACCTTC. Translated, it gives CASSLGDYGYTF.

The genes are TRBV30 and TRBJ1-2; D is uncertain. V was clipped by 2 bases and J by 7 bases, with 17 bases between them. CDR1 and CDR2 (germline): GTSNPN, SVGIG (reference sequence). CDR3 size: 14 residues. The CDR3 here is CAWSLRGLGGGYTF. CDR3 nucleotide sequence: TGTGCCTGGAGTTTAAGAGGGCTCGGTGGTGGCTACACCTTC.

The genes are TRBV5-1 and TRBJ1-1, with 7 bases aligning to TRBD1. Germline-derived CDR1 and CDR2 are SGHRS and YFSETQ. This CDR3 has 14 amino acids. The trim removed 4 bases at V and 3 bases at J, leaving 6 bases unmatched. CDR3 nucleotide sequence: TGCGCCAGCAGCCACACAGGGGTTGACACTGAAGCTTTCTTT. Protein sequence: CASSHTGVDTEAFF.

This clone was detected only a few times. The chain uses TRBV5-1 and TRBJ1-5; D is perhaps TRBD1 (5 bases). Germline values: CDR1 SGHRS, CDR2 YFSETQ. Trimming left V 4 bases short and J 5 bases short, with 31 bases between. This CDR3 has 20 amino acids. CDR3 sequence: CASSTLPQGPSEKVDQPQHF. CDR3 nucleotide sequence: TGCGCCAGCAGCACCCTCCCTCAGGGTCCTTCAGAAAAAGTGGATCAGCCCCAGCATTTT. Combining the CDR3 with reference TRBV5-1 and TRBJ1-5 gives the whole variable domain KAGVTQTPRYLIKTRGQQVTLSCSPISGHRSVSWYQQTPGQGLQFLFEYFSETQRNKGNFPGRFSGRQFSNSRSEMNVSTLELGDSALYLCASSTLPQGPSEKVDQPQHFGDGTRLSIL.

The chain carries TRBV7-2 and TRBJ1-2; D gene uncertain. The CDR3 contains 14 residues. V was trimmed by 3 bases and J by 1 base, leaving 9 bases between them. Germline V gene sequence: CDR1 SGHTA, CDR2 FQGNSA. The CDR3 region is CASSLSKVNYGYTF. DNA of the CDR3: TGTGCCAGCAGCTTGAGCAAAGTTAACTATGGCTACACCTTC.

This clone appeared a few times. CDR3 sequence (DNA): TGCGCCAGCAGCCAAGATAGAAGTAGCGGGAGTTACAATGAGCAGTTCTTC. Protein: CASSQDRSSGSYNEQFF. The chain joins TRBV4-3 to TRBJ2-1, with TRBD2 identical over 9 bases. V shed 0 bases and J 4 bases; nucleotides not matched to a gene: 7. This CDR3 is 17 amino acids long. The germline V gene encodes CDR1 LGHNA and CDR2 YSLEER.

J is TRBJ1-6 and V is TRBV6-5; 9 positions agree with TRBD1. Germline V gene data show CDR1 as MNHEY and CDR2 as SVGAGI. V shed 6 bases, J shed 9 bases, and the junction held 6 bases outside the gene matches. The CDR3 has 14 residues. The CDR3, as DNA: TGTGCCAGCAGGAGTACAGGGGGCGGTTCACCCCTCCACTTT. It codes for CASRSTGGGSPLHF.

This chain links TRBV19 with TRBJ2-5; 7 positions agree with TRBD1. The length of the CDR3 is 15 residues. Germline values: CDR1 LNHDA, CDR2 SQIVND (reference sequence). J lost 2 bases, V lost 4 bases, and 7 bases had no gene match. The CDR3: CASSRTGDGQETQYF. The CDR3 DNA sequence: TGTGCCAGTAGTAGAACAGGGGATGGGCAAGAGACCCAGTACTTC.

This chain links TRBV7-2 with TRBJ1-2; D unresolved. The germline CDR1 and CDR2 sequences are SGHTA and FQGNSA. This CDR3 region has 14 residues. Trimming removed 5 bases at V and 3 bases at J, with 13 bases between. CDR3 protein: CASSPIAGDYGYTF. The CDR3 DNA is TGTGCCAGCAGCCCCATAGCGGGAGACTATGGCTACACCTTC.

V usage is TRBV27 and J usage is TRBJ1-1, with D uncertain. V was clipped by 7 bases and J by 0 bases, with 9 bases between them. The CDR3 covers 13 residues. Germline-derived CDR1 and CDR2 are MNHEY and SMNVEV (reference sequence). In DNA, the CDR3 is TGTGCCAGCATGGGCAGGCTGAACACTGAAGCTTTCTTT. Encoded protein: CASMGRLNTEAFF.

This chain uses TRBV9 with TRBJ2-2; D unresolved. The germline gives CDR1 SGDLS, CDR2 YYNGEE. Trimming cost V 2 bases and J 1 base, with 6 bases left between them. There are 14 residues in the CDR3. CDR3 region: CASSVRVNTGELFF. DNA of the CDR3: TGTGCCAGCAGCGTTCGGGTGAACACCGGGGAGCTGTTTTTT.

This rearrangement joins TRBV28 to TRBJ2-5; 11 bases match TRBD1. Per germline, CDR1 MDHEN and CDR2 SYDVKM. The CDR3 is made up of 16 amino acids. V dropped 5 bases and J dropped 1; count of bases not matched to a gene: 6. CDR3 sequence (DNA): TGTGCCAGCAGTACGACCGGGACAGGGGGCCAAGAGACCCAGTACTTC. Its protein is CASSTTGTGGQETQYF.

This chain connects TRBV7-9 to TRBJ2-5, with a tentative D call TRBD2 (6 bases). The CDR3 length is 14 residues. Germline V gene lookup returns CDR1 SEHNR and CDR2 FQNEAQ (reference sequence). Trimming removed 6 bases from V and 5 bases from J, with 16 bases in between. CDR3 nucleotide sequence: TGTGCCAGCAGAGGAGGGGTCGGTTGGGAGACCCAGTACTTC. Its protein product is CASRGGVGWETQYF.

A word on this clone: It is unclear where the CDR3 begins or ends on the DNA, so no DNA is shown, and the CDR3 is as TCRdb lists it. The chain is built from TRBV7-2 and TRBJ1-1; the D call of TRBD1 is as the table states it, not checked on the DNA. Both ends counted, the CDR3 spans 15 residues. Germline loops: CDR1 SGHTA, CDR2 FQGNSA. CDR3 protein: CASSFLWQANTEAFF.

V and J are TRBV12-5 and TRBJ2-1; 8 bases fit TRBD2. Germline V gene sequence: CDR1 LGHNT, CDR2 FRNRAP. The CDR3 loop spans 13 amino acids. The trim removed 7 bases at V and 3 bases at J, leaving 2 bases unmatched. The CDR3 loop reads CASVSGGYNEQFF. The CDR3 nucleotides read TGTGCTAGTGTGAGCGGGGGCTACAATGAGCAGTTCTTC. The whole variable domain, remainder taken from reference TRBV12-5 and TRBJ2-1, is DARVTQTPRHKVTEMGQEVTMRCQPILGHNTVFWYRQTMMQGLELLAYFRNRAPLDDSGMPKDRFSAEMPDATLATLKIQPSEPRDSAVYFCASVSGGYNEQFFGPGTRLTVL.

This clone was seen once. V gene TRBV6-1 combines with J gene TRBJ1-2, with a weak D call TRBD1 (6 bases). The CDR3 is 13 amino acids. V lost 6 bases to trimming and J lost 4 bases, with 12 bases between them. Germline V gene lookup returns CDR1 MNHNS and CDR2 SASEGT. The CDR3 reads CASRMTGIYGYTF. The CDR3, as DNA: TGTGCCAGCAGGATGACAGGAATCTATGGCTACACCTTC.

This clone occurred a few times. The chain links TRBV4-3 to TRBJ1-4, with D unresolved. The CDR3 has 14 residues. Trimming took off 3 bases at V and 0 bases at J, with 5 bases between the two ends. CDR1 is LGHNA and CDR2 is YSLEER in the germline V gene. The CDR3 reads CASSQGATNEKLFF. The CDR3 DNA is TGCGCCAGCAGCCAGGGAGCAACTAATGAAAAACTGTTTTTT.

The chain links TRBV9 to TRBJ1-2; TRBD1 aligns across 8 bases. From germline, CDR1 is SGDLS and CDR2 YYNGEE. V lost 2 bases, J lost 5 bases, and 5 bases stayed unmatched. The CDR3 covers 14 residues. CDR3 nucleotides: TGTGCCAGCAGCGTCGGACAGGGTGATTATGGCTACACCTTC. Encoded protein: CASSVGQGDYGYTF. The full variable domain, rest sourced from reference TRBV9 and TRBJ1-2, is DSGVTQTPKHLITATGQRVTLRCSPRSGDLSVYWYQQSLDQGLQFLIQYYNGEERAKGNILERFSAQQFPDLHSELNLSSLELGDSALYFCASSVGQGDYGYTFGSGTRLTVV.

J is TRBJ2-1 and V is TRBV29-1, with 7 bases identical to TRBD2. V lost 4 bases, J lost 4 bases, and 1 base stayed unmatched. Germline V lookup: CDR1 SQVTM, CDR2 ANQGSEA. The CDR3 is 12 residues long. The CDR3 spells CSVGEGYNEQFF. In DNA, the CDR3 is TGCAGCGTTGGGGAGGGATACAATGAGCAGTTCTTC.

This clone came up once. CDR3 protein: CSVAGTREGTEAFF. The CDR3, as DNA: TGCAGCGTTGCCGGGACAAGAGAAGGCACTGAAGCTTTCTTT. The chain links TRBV29-1 to TRBJ1-1, with D possibly matching TRBD1 (6 bases). The CDR3 consists of 14 residues. V was trimmed by 4 bases and J by 4 bases, leaving 16 bases between them. From germline, CDR1 is SQVTM and CDR2 ANQGSEA.

The V gene is TRBV5-6, the J gene TRBJ2-5; possible D gene TRBD2, 5 bases. Near its end, the DNA agrees better with TRBJ2-7, so the J call may be wrong. Germline values: CDR1 SGHDT, CDR2 YYEEEE. The CDR3 sequence is 16 residues long. The CDR3 loop reads CASSFLPGKSSYEQYF. In DNA, the CDR3 is TGTGCCAGCAGCTTTCTCCCCGGGAAGAGCTCCTACGAGCAGTACTTC.

The gene calls are TRBV5-4 and TRBJ2-1; perhaps TRBD1 as D (6 bases). Trimming left V 5 bases short and J 5 bases short, with 14 bases between. The CDR3 loop spans 14 amino acids. Germline V gene data show CDR1 as SGHNT and CDR2 as YYREEE (reference sequence). CDR3 nucleotides: TGTGCCAGCAGTATAGGGGGACCGGACAATGAGCAGTTCTTC. It encodes CASSIGGPDNEQFF.